The clone carrying this T cell receptor beta chain was observed a few times. Its antigen is not known. The sample is drawn from a study of T cells after yellow fever vaccination. For the study at large: With SMART-Seq v4 Ultra Low Input, the fractions containing low cell numbers were prepared. Findings and caveats of the study: Most clones from primary vaccination were detected again post-booster (approximately 96% CD4, approximately 90% CD8).

This CDR3 has 15 amino acids. The junction had 4 bases not matched to a gene; V was cut back by 5 bases and J by 3 bases. The germline CDR1 and CDR2 sequences are LGHDT and YNNKEL (reference sequence). TCRdb re-analysed the 5' RACE reads in MiXCR, keeping a single row per CDR3 protein. The sample includes some 340,000 distinct CDR3 sequences, about 10% of them seen just once. This rearrangement joins TRBV3-1 to TRBJ1-5; 10 bases line up with TRBD1. The sequence derives from a man between 18 and 35 years old who received the YFV17D yellow fever vaccine. This sample comprised CD4+ T cells sorted from PBMCs, obtained 45 days after the yellow fever booster vaccination. The CDR3 reads CASSSGQGYNQPQHF. CDR3 sequence (DNA): TGTGCCAGCAGCTCGGGACAGGGGTACAATCAGCCCCAGCATTTT.